The entry below describes one T cell receptor (beta chain). Its specificity is not known. The sample comes from a study of T cell responses to AZD1222 COVID-19 vaccine. Notes on the study in general: Only a handful of individuals given AZD1222 were seropositive at baseline. Clonal diversity may have been underestimated in mostly white British donors. Across spike, vaccine-associated CD4 TCRs were found, dominant at 160-218 and 743-854.

Profiled with immunoSEQ multiplex PCR; TCRdb holds only in-frame clones, not every one. Among about 94,000 clones listed, approximately 90% were seen once. Sequenced material: peripheral blood, taken 28 days after the second AZD1222 dose. The TCR sequence derives from an adult who received the AZD1222 COVID-19 vaccine.

CDR3 coding DNA: TGTGCCAGCAGCAGAGTTCGGAACACCGGGGAGCTGTTTTTT. As protein: CASSRVRNTGELFF. The chain couples TRBV3-1 (or the pseudogene TRBV3-2) to TRBJ2-2; D is unclear. V was clipped by 5 bases and J by 1 base, with 8 bases between them. CDR1 LGHDT and CDR2 YNNKEL come from the germline V gene (reference sequence). CDR3 size: 14 residues.